These 14 T cell receptor beta chains originate from one sample sequenced in a study of cytomegalovirus exposure and HLA in healthy donors. The PCR ran on 60 Vbeta and 13 Jbeta primers. Produced via immunoSEQ multiplex PCR; TCRdb's table is partial and in-frame only. The table shows under 150,000 clones, with approximately 84% occurring only once. Input material: PBMCs. Every receptor here comes from a young man in good health and CMV-seropositive.

The chain is built from TRBV28 and TRBJ2-7, with 7 nucleotides matching TRBD2. With V trimmed by 3 bases and J by 2 bases, 4 bases remained unmatched. CDR3 length: 14 residues. Per the germline V gene, CDR1 is MDHEN and CDR2 is SYDVKM. CDR3 nucleotide sequence: TGTGCCAGCAGTTTGGGGGGGGAGGCCTACGAGCAGTACTTC. This sequence encodes CASSLGGEAYEQYF.

The gene calls are TRBV11-3 and TRBJ2-1; 7 bases agree with TRBD2. V was clipped by 4 bases and J by 8 bases; unmatched bases: 5. In germline, CDR1 is SGHNT, CDR2 YENEEA. The CDR3 consists of 13 residues. CDR3 nucleotides: TGTGCCAGCAGCTCTACTAGCGCCCATGAGCAGTTCTTC. Amino acid sequence: CASSSTSAHEQFF.

This chain joins TRBV29-1 and TRBJ2-7, with D perhaps matching TRBD1 (6 bases). V was trimmed by 2 bases and J by 6 bases, leaving 11 bases between them. The CDR3 length is 12 residues. The germline CDR1 and CDR2 sequences are SQVTM and ANQGSEA. In DNA, the CDR3 is TGCAGCGTTGAAATCACAGGGCGCGAGCAGTACTTC. Its translation: CSVEITGREQYF.

This CDR3 is CASSPREREGRSSDTQYF. The CDR3 bases are TGTGCCAGCAGCCCCCGGGAACGGGAGGGCCGTAGCTCAGATACGCAGTATTTT. This chain connects TRBV9 to TRBJ2-3, with TRBD2 identical over 8 bases. Per the germline V gene, CDR1 is SGDLS and CDR2 is YYNGEE. V lost 4 bases, J lost 4 bases, and 17 bases stayed unmatched. This CDR3 has 18 amino acids.

On this clone: The same CDR3 is also encoded by other DNA sequences in this sample. The chain employs TRBV6-5 and TRBJ1-1; D is ambiguous. The V end lost 2 bases, the J end lost 0 bases, and 7 bases lay between the germline ends. Looked up from germline, CDR1 is MNHEY and CDR2 is SVGAGI. The CDR3 is made up of 14 amino acids. The DNA of the CDR3 is TGTGCCAGCAGTTACGGCAGATTGAACACTGAAGCTTTCTTT. It translates to CASSYGRLNTEAFF.

The chain combines TRBV11-3 with TRBJ1-1; D gene unclear. The germline CDR1 and CDR2 sequences are SGHNT and YENEEA. The CDR3 is 13 residues long. Trimming took 2 bases from V and 4 from J, leaving 8 bases between them. The DNA for the CDR3 is TGTGCCAGCAGCTTACGTCGAGCCACTGAAGCTTTCTTT. Encoded protein: CASSLRRATEAFF.

The CDR3 spells CASSWTSGGGTDTQYF. DNA of the CDR3: TGTGCCAGTAGTTGGACCAGCGGGGGAGGCACAGATACGCAGTATTTT. V gene TRBV19 combines with J gene TRBJ2-3; 8 bases match TRBD2. V shed 5 bases, J shed 1 base, and the junction held 8 bases outside the gene matches. The CDR3 extends over 16 amino acids. In germline, CDR1 is LNHDA, CDR2 SQIVND (reference sequence).

Comment on this clone: The junction departs from the called germline gene at one end, perhaps through a read error. The V call is TRBV7-9, the J call TRBJ2-2; 13 bases match TRBD2. The CDR3 consists of 17 residues. Per the germline V gene, CDR1 is SEHNR and CDR2 is FQNEAQ (reference sequence). The CDR3 bases are TGTTCCAGCAGCTTTGGACTAGCGGGAGATAACACCGGGGAGCTGTTTTTT. Translating it yields CSSSFGLAGDNTGELFF.

The chain is built from TRBV28 and TRBJ1-5, with D tentatively TRBD1 (6 bases). The CDR3 runs to 14 residues. The V end lost 4 bases, the J end lost 3 bases, and 10 bases lay between the germline ends. Germline CDR1 and CDR2: MDHEN and SYDVKM. CDR3 sequence (DNA): TGTGCCAGCAGTTCGACAGGTTTCAATCAGCCCCAGCATTTT. Translating gives CASSSTGFNQPQHF.

The chain has TRBV28 and TRBJ1-1; 12 bases are shared with TRBD1. V lost 4 bases, J lost 5 bases, and 11 bases stayed unmatched. CDR1 is MDHEN and CDR2 is SYDVKM in the germline V gene. There are 17 residues in the CDR3. The CDR3 is CASSSGGTGGVKTEAFF. DNA for the CDR3: TGTGCCAGCAGTTCAGGGGGGACAGGGGGCGTTAAGACTGAAGCTTTCTTT.

The V gene is TRBV5-6, the J gene TRBJ2-5, with D perhaps TRBD1 (5 bases). Trimming left V 6 bases short and J 2 bases short, with 14 bases between. This CDR3 spans 14 amino acids. Germline CDR1 and CDR2: SGHDT and YYEEEE. In DNA form, the CDR3 reads TGTGCCAGCACCCTGTGGGGCGGTCAAGAGACCCAGTACTTC. The encoded protein is CASTLWGGQETQYF. Together with reference TRBV5-6 and TRBJ2-5, the CDR3 gives the full variable domain: DAGVTQSPTHLIKTRGQQVTLRCSPKSGHDTVSWYQQALGQGPQFIFQYYEEEERQRGNFPDRFSGHQFPNYSSELNVNALLLGDSALYLCASTLWGGQETQYFGPGTRLLVL.

CDR3 region: CASSPGQGEQYF. The CDR3 region has the DNA TGTGCCAGCAGCCCCGGACAGGGAGAGCAGTACTTC. The chain is built from TRBV7-9 and TRBJ2-7; 8 nucleotides agree with TRBD1. V trimming: 5 bases; J trimming: 7 bases; junction bases outside the gene matches: 4. Per the germline V gene, CDR1 is SEHNR and CDR2 is FQNEAQ (reference sequence). CDR3 length equals 12 residues.

This chain links TRBV18 with TRBJ2-7; 9 bases align to TRBD1. Unmatched junction bases numbered 6, after V lost 5 bases and J lost 7 bases. The CDR3 runs to 13 residues. Germline assignment: CDR1 KGHSH and CDR2 LQKENI. CDR3 residues: CASSTGTGNEQYF. The CDR3 coding sequence is TGTGCCAGCTCAACCGGGACAGGGAATGAGCAGTACTTC.

V is TRBV29-1 and J is TRBJ1-1; 7 bases map to TRBD1. V was clipped by 7 bases and J by 1 base; unmatched bases: 9. The germline V gene has CDR1 SQVTM and CDR2 ANQGSEA. The CDR3 covers 14 residues. CDR3 sequence: CSAVQGQRNTEAFF. CDR3 coding DNA: TGCAGCGCCGTACAGGGGCAAAGGAACACTGAAGCTTTCTTT.